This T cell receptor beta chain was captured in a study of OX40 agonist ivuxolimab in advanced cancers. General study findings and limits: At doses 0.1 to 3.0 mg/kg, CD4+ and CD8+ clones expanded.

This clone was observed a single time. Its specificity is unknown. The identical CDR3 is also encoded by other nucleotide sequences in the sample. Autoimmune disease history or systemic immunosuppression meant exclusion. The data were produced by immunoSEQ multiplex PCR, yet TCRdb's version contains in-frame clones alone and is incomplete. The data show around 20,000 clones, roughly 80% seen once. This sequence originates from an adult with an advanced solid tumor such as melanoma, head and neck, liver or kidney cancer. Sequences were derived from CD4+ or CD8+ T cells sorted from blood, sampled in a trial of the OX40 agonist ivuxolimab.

The CDR3 protein is CASSLRGFYGYTF. The CDR3 region has the DNA TGTGCCAGTAGTCTCCGGGGCTTCTATGGCTACACCTTC. V gene TRBV5-6 combines with J gene TRBJ1-2; perhaps TRBD1 as D (5 bases). V gave up 8 bases and J gave up 4 bases, with 15 bases separating them. Per the germline V gene, CDR1 is SGHDT and CDR2 is YYEEEE. The CDR3 runs to 13 residues.